The clone carrying this T cell receptor beta chain occurred a few times. As yet, its antigen is unknown. This CDR3 spans 13 amino acids. Looked up from germline, CDR1 is MNHNS and CDR2 is SASEGT. V dropped 8 bases and J dropped 3 bases, with 10 bases sitting between them. The data were produced by immunoSEQ multiplex PCR, yet TCRdb's version contains in-frame clones alone and is incomplete. The table records about 68,000 clones, 65% to 80% of them present only once. The source of the sample is a study of radiotherapy plus CTLA-4 blockade in lung cancer. Study-wide results and limits: Clones of tumor-derived TCRs expanded in blood after radiotherapy plus ipilimumab.

Patients in the study, people with chemo-refractory metastatic non-small-cell lung cancer, received focal radiation plus ipilimumab CTLA-4 blockade. This material consisted of peripheral blood, taken from a patient treated with radiotherapy plus ipilimumab. The source is a human donor with non-small cell lung cancer who had a complete response to radiotherapy plus ipilimumab. This chain connects TRBV6-1 to TRBJ1-4; D unresolved. The CDR3 sequence is CASSFSANEKLFF. The CDR3 coding sequence is TGTGCCAGCTCCTTTTCGGCTAATGAAAAACTGTTTTTT.